The 20 T cell receptor beta chains below were found in one sample sequenced in a study of blood T cell repertoires in COVID-19. This table comes from immunoSEQ multiplex PCR, and its TCRdb copy is limited to in-frame clones, with some not included. The data hold 250,000 to 350,000 clones, with around 90% observed a single time. Sequenced material: peripheral blood. The receptors originated from a woman under 40 with COVID-19, enrolled during active disease.

The V and J genes are TRBV24-1 and TRBJ1-2; 8 bases fit TRBD1. The V segment lost 4 bases and the J segment 2 bases; nucleotides outside the gene matches: 8. The CDR3 totals 16 residues. The germline V gene encodes CDR1 KGHDR and CDR2 SFDVKD. The CDR3 bases are TGTGCCACCAGTGAGTCCGGGACAGGTGAGAACTATGGCTACACCTTC. Residues: CATSESGTGENYGYTF.

This chain's CDR3 is CSVKKAGVNTEAFF. As DNA, the CDR3 is TGCAGCGTAAAGAAGGCAGGGGTGAACACTGAAGCTTTCTTT. The V call is TRBV29-1, the J call TRBJ1-1, with D possibly matching TRBD1 (6 bases). CDR1 is SQVTM and CDR2 is ANQGSEA in the germline V gene. This CDR3 region has 14 residues. Trimming cost V 6 bases and J 0 bases, with 14 bases left between them.

The chain links TRBV5-1 to TRBJ1-5; the match to TRBD1 covers 9 bases. This CDR3 contains 15 residues. Trimming cost V 7 bases and J 3 bases; bases outside gene matches: 8. Per germline, CDR1 SGHRS and CDR2 YFSETQ. CDR3 in amino acids: CASSSGTGSNQPQHF. The CDR3 nucleotides are TGCGCCAGCTCATCCGGGACAGGGTCCAATCAGCCCCAGCATTTT. The full variable domain, with the rest looked up from reference TRBV5-1 and TRBJ1-5, is KAGVTQTPRYLIKTRGQQVTLSCSPISGHRSVSWYQQTPGQGLQFLFEYFSETQRNKGNFPGRFSGRQFSNSRSEMNVSTLELGDSALYLCASSSGTGSNQPQHFGDGTRLSIL.

The V call is TRBV5-5, the J call TRBJ2-7, with TRBD2 matching over 11 bases. V lost 0 bases and J lost 7; bases outside the gene matches: 6. This CDR3 comprises 15 residues. CDR1 SGHKS and CDR2 YYEKEE come from the germline V gene (reference sequence). The CDR3 here is CASSLVSSGRYEQYF. CDR3 bases: TGTGCCAGCAGCTTGGTTTCTAGCGGGAGGTATGAGCAGTACTTC.

This clone was detected a few times. J is TRBJ2-7 and V is TRBV5-1; 7 bases fit TRBD2. The V gene's germline CDR1 is SGHRS and CDR2 YFSETQ. The ends lost 7 bases at V and 6 bases at J; junction bases unmatched: 10. The CDR3 runs to 13 residues. For the CDR3, the DNA is TGCGCCAGCTTGGGGGAGGGGAGAACCGAGCAGTACTTC. It is translated as CASLGEGRTEQYF.

The chain carries TRBV29-1 and TRBJ1-1; 9 nucleotides match TRBD1. V gave up 6 bases and J gave up 6 bases; unmatched junction bases: 5. The CDR3 has 12 residues. The germline V gene encodes CDR1 SQVTM and CDR2 ANQGSEA. In DNA form, the CDR3 reads TGCAGCGTCGGGACAGGGAAGTCTGAAGCTTTCTTT. This gives the protein CSVGTGKSEAFF.

The chain joins TRBV28 to TRBJ2-7; no clear D. CDR1 and CDR2 (germline): MDHEN, SYDVKM. The germline V and J ends were trimmed by 2 bases and 9 bases, with 14 bases remaining between them. This CDR3 is built from 13 residues. The CDR3 here is CASSLTVLRGQYF. The CDR3 DNA reads as TGTGCCAGCAGTTTAACCGTCCTACGCGGGCAGTACTTC.

The chain combines TRBV5-1 with TRBJ2-7, with 7 bases fitting TRBD2. The CDR3 sequence is 12 residues long. Germline assignment: CDR1 SGHRS and CDR2 YFSETQ. Losses at the gene ends were 7 bases for V and 5 bases for J; bases not matched to a gene: 6. The CDR3 DNA is TGCGCCAGCGGGAGGGTGGCCCACGAGCAGTACTTC. It specifies CASGRVAHEQYF.

The CDR3 coding sequence is TGTGCCAGCAGCTCCGGACAGGGGCCTAGGGCCCAGTACTTC. Amino acid sequence: CASSSGQGPRAQYF. The chain has TRBV13 and TRBJ2-5; TRBD1 matches at 9 bases. The CDR3 length is 14 residues. CDR1 and CDR2 from the germline V gene are PRHDT and FYEKMQ (reference sequence). With V trimmed by 4 bases and J by 9 bases, 9 bases remained unmatched.

The rearrangement joins TRBV18 to TRBJ1-1; D unclear. The V gene's germline CDR1 is KGHSH and CDR2 LQKENI. V lost 2 bases and J lost 5, with 12 bases in between. The CDR3 loop spans 14 amino acids. CDR3 amino acids: CASSPGGLGTEAFF. CDR3 sequence (DNA): TGTGCCAGCTCACCAGGAGGGTTAGGGACTGAAGCTTTCTTT.

Only one count was recorded for this clone. Other DNA sequences in the same sample also yield this CDR3. This chain connects TRBV4-1 to TRBJ2-2; 13 nucleotides match TRBD2. The J segment lost 5 bases and the V segment lost 3 bases, leaving 0 bases of the junction unmatched. This CDR3 contains 15 residues. CDR1 is MGHRA and CDR2 is YSYEKL in the germline V gene. The DNA of the CDR3 is TGCGCCAGCAGCCAGGGACTAGCGGGGACCGGGGAGCTGTTTTTT. Translation gives CASSQGLAGTGELFF.

The chain joins TRBV5-6 to TRBJ1-5, with 10 bases fitting TRBD1. The germline gives CDR1 SGHDT, CDR2 YYEEEE. The CDR3 runs to 16 residues. V trimming: 3 bases; J trimming: 9 bases; junction bases outside the gene matches: 12. The CDR3 loop is CASSSWGMTGGTPQHF. Written as DNA, the CDR3 is TGTGCCAGCAGCTCTTGGGGGATGACAGGGGGCACGCCCCAGCATTTT.

This clone has a single count. The rearrangement links TRBV6-5 to TRBJ2-7, with 7 nucleotides matching TRBD1. Germline V CDR1 and CDR2: MNHEY, SVGAGI. The CDR3 has 14 residues. The V segment lost 5 bases and the J segment 2 bases; nucleotides outside the gene matches: 6. CDR3 region: CASSKNQGAYEQYF. CDR3 DNA: TGTGCCAGCAGTAAAAATCAGGGGGCCTACGAGCAGTACTTC.

The chain carries TRBV28 and TRBJ2-1; 8 bases are a match to TRBD2. The CDR3 totals 15 residues. Germline V CDR1 and CDR2: MDHEN, SYDVKM. After removal of 1 base from V and 7 bases from J, the junction contained 6 bases not matched to a gene. The CDR3 protein is CASSLYGRAQNEQFF. In nucleotides, the CDR3 is TGTGCCAGCAGTTTATACGGGAGGGCCCAGAATGAGCAGTTCTTC.

V and J are TRBV7-3 and TRBJ2-3; D not resolved. The germline V gene encodes CDR1 SGHTA and CDR2 FQGTGA. The CDR3 sequence is 15 residues long. With 4 bases removed from V and 0 bases from J, the gap between germline ends came to 11 bases. The CDR3 DNA reads TGTGCCAGCAGCTCCTCGATTACTAGCACAGATACGCAGTATTTT. Encoded protein: CASSSSITSTDTQYF.

The chain employs TRBV2 and TRBJ1-1, with D perhaps matching TRBD1 (5 bases). The CDR3 is 13 residues long. In germline, CDR1 is SNHLY, CDR2 FYNNEI. Trimming pared 7 bases from V and 5 bases from J, leaving 14 bases between. CDR3 DNA sequence: TGTGCCAGCACGTACCGGGGACTAACTGAAGCTTTCTTT. Its protein is CASTYRGLTEAFF. The variable domain in full, completed from reference TRBV2 and TRBJ1-1, reads EPEVTQTPSHQVTQMGQEVILRCVPISNHLYFYWYRQILGQKVEFLVSFYNNEISEKSEIFDDQFSVERPDGSNFTLKIRSTKLEDSAMYFCASTYRGLTEAFFGQGTRLTVV.

V usage is TRBV24-1 and J usage is TRBJ2-1; TRBD1 matches at 9 bases. The CDR3 covers 16 residues. Germline CDR1 KGHDR, CDR2 SFDVKD. Trimming cost V 5 bases and J 6 bases; bases outside gene matches: 10. In DNA, the CDR3 is TGTGCCACCAGTGCCTGGGGGACAGGGCGCGTCAATGAGCAGTTCTTC. This encodes CATSAWGTGRVNEQFF.

This CDR3 is CASSLMGLASTDTQYF. DNA of the CDR3: TGTGCCAGCAGCTTAATGGGCCTAGCGAGCACAGATACGCAGTATTTT. The chain links TRBV7-2 to TRBJ2-3; possibly TRBD2 for D (6 bases). Trimming removed 2 bases from V and 0 bases from J, with 12 bases in between. The CDR3 is made up of 16 amino acids. Germline V gene sequence: CDR1 SGHTA, CDR2 FQGNSA.

The chain recombines TRBV5-1 with TRBJ2-2; D remains ambiguous. The V end was cut by 0 bases, the J end by 5 bases, with 8 bases between. The CDR3 loop spans 14 amino acids. Germline V gene data show CDR1 as SGHRS and CDR2 as YFSETQ. The DNA for the CDR3 is TGCGCCAGCAGCTTGGGAGGAGCGACCGGGGAGCTGTTTTTT. As protein: CASSLGGATGELFF.

Only a few counts were recorded for this clone. The gene calls are TRBV28 and TRBJ1-4; 8 nucleotides match TRBD1. CDR3 size: 16 residues. CDR1 is MDHEN and CDR2 is SYDVKM in the germline V gene. Trimming at V came to 5 bases and at J to 6 bases, leaving 11 bases not matched to a gene. CDR3 loop: CASSLARGLVHEKLFF. The CDR3 coding sequence is TGTGCCAGCAGTCTCGCCAGGGGGCTTGTACATGAAAAACTGTTTTTT.